Listed below are T cell receptor beta chains from one sample, sequenced in a study of CD8 T cells in ankylosing spondylitis. One entry per CDR3 protein results from TCRdb running MiXCR on the 5' RACE reads. The data hold more than 150,000 distinct CDR3 sequences, with about 18% observed a single time. The sample comprised blood, either unsorted or a sorted T cell fraction (not recorded which). The receptors derive from a male donor aged 10 to 35 with ankylosing spondylitis or in good health (not recorded which). Each CDR3 is given with its conserved first and last residue. The D gene is left open where the match is weak. Expanded clones get a size class; other rows say once, few or many, or leave the size out.

>-|11|TRBJ2-1|TRBV12-3/TRBV12-4|many
TGTGCCAGCAGTTGGATGGATGAGCAGTTCTTC
CASSWMDEQFF
>-|13|TRBJ2-3|TRBV24-1|few
TGTGCCACCAGTGACATAATTGCAGATACGCAGTATTTT
CATSDIIADTQYF
>-|16|TRBJ1-3|TRBV4-2|few
TGTGCCAGCAGCCAATTAGTGAGTGACTCTGGAAACACCATATATTTT
CASSQLVSDSGNTIYF
>TRBD1|16|TRBJ1-4|TRBV7-2|many
TGTGCCAGCAGCCGGGGGGACAGGGGGCGAGGTGAAAAACTGTTTTTT
CASSRGDRGRGEKLFF
>-|16|TRBJ1-4|TRBV7-8|many
TGTGCCAGCAGCCATTCGAGGGGAGGCACTAATGAAAAACTGTTTTTT
CASSHSRGGTNEKLFF
>-|16|TRBJ2-3|TRBV12-3/TRBV12-4|many
TGTGCCAGCAGAGTTGGGGAGGCTCCCGGGAGAGATACGCACTATTTT
CASRVGEAPGRDTHYF
>-|12|TRBJ2-1|TRBV12-3/TRBV12-4|many
TGTGCCAGCAGCCCCGGGCGGAATGAGCAGTTCTTC
CASSPGRNEQFF
>-|16|TRBJ2-1|TRBV5-1|many
TGCGCCAGCAGCGCCCGGGACGGAAGCTCCTACAATGAGCAGTTCTTC
CASSARDGSSYNEQFF
>TRBD1|17|TRBJ1-5|TRBV4-3|many
TGCGCCAGCAGCCCACGGACAGGGGACCTTAGCAATCAGCCCCAGCATTTT
CASSPRTGDLSNQPQHF
>TRBD1|13|TRBJ2-7|TRBV20-1|many
TGCAGTGCAAGAGGACAGGGACGGGACGAGCAGTACTTC
CSARGQGRDEQYF
>-|16|TRBJ2-2|TRBV12-3/TRBV12-4|many
TGTGCCAGCAGTTTTGGCGGGGCTAGCCTCACCGGGGAGCTGTTTTTT
CASSFGGASLTGELFF
>TRBD2|19|TRBJ2-7|TRBV5-1|-
TGCGCCAGCAGCCTGGAGGGACTAGCGGCATCGAAAGTCTCCTACGAGCAGTACTTC
CASSLEGLAASKVSYEQYF
>TRBD2|14|TRBJ2-1|TRBV5-1|many
TGCGCCAGCAGCTTGGATCGGGAGGGAGAAGAGCAGTTCTTC
CASSLDREGEEQFF
>-|16|TRBJ1-5|TRBV21-1|many
TGTGCCAGCGAGTCTAACGGCGGGGGGCAGGATCAGCCCCAGCATTTT
CASESNGGGQDQPQHF
>-|12|TRBJ2-7|TRBV25-1|medium-sized
TGTGCCAGCCTGGGTGTCTCCTACGAGCAGTACTTC
CASLGVSYEQYF
>TRBD2|18|TRBJ2-2|TRBV4-1|many
TGCGCCAGCAGCCACCCGGGTCGGAGCGGGAGAAACACCGGGGAGCTGTTTTTT
CASSHPGRSGRNTGELFF
>-|14|TRBJ2-7|TRBV27|many
TGTGCCAGCAGTGTTGGATCGGGGATTGGCGAGCAGTACTTC
CASSVGSGIGEQYF
>-|14|TRBJ2-5|TRBV3-1|many
TGTGCCAGCAGGGCGGGGTTTGTCGCGGAGACCCAGTACTTC
CASRAGFVAETQYF
>TRBD2|14|TRBJ2-1|TRBV4-1|many
TGCGCCAGCAGCCACGGACTAGCGGGAGAGGAGCAGTTCTTC
CASSHGLAGEEQFF
>-|17|TRBJ1-1|TRBV5-1|many
TGCGCCAGCAGCTTGGGCCAGGGAAATCAACGGCGCGCTGAAGCTTTCTTT
CASSLGQGNQRRAEAFF
>TRBD2|15|TRBJ2-7|TRBV27|many
TGTGCCAGCAGTTTTCGTGTAGCGGGGCCTTACGAGCAGTACTTC
CASSFRVAGPYEQYF
>-|13|TRBJ2-7|TRBV6-4|few
TGTGCCAGCACAGGAATACGAATCTACGAGCAGTACTTC
CASTGIRIYEQYF
>TRBD2|16|TRBJ2-5|TRBV5-4|few
TGTGCCAGCAGCTTGAGAGCGGGAGGGTTTCAAGAGACCCAGTACTTC
CASSLRAGGFQETQYF
>-|13|TRBJ2-1|TRBV4-1|once
TGCGCCAGCAGCCAAGGTTCCGGGGGAAGAAGGTTCTTC
CASSQGSGGRRFF
>TRBD2|17|TRBJ2-5|TRBV7-2|many
TGTGCCAGCAGCTTACCGGGACTAGCGGGAGGATCAGAGACCCAGTACTTC
CASSLPGLAGGSETQYF
>-|11|TRBJ2-7|TRBV29-1|many
TGCAGCGTACGGACCGGACACGAGCAGTACTTC
CSVRTGHEQYF
>-|14|TRBJ1-2|TRBV20-1|many
TGCAGTGCTACCAAGAGGGGGATGAACTATGGCTACACCTTC
CSATKRGMNYGYTF
>TRBD2|15|TRBJ2-1|TRBV12-3/TRBV12-4|many
TGTGCCAGCAGTTTCTTGGGGACTAGTGTCCATGAGCAGTTCTTC
CASSFLGTSVHEQFF
>-|13|TRBJ2-5|TRBV27|-
TGTGCCAGCAGTCCACACATCCAAGAGACCCAGTACTTC
CASSPHIQETQYF
>TRBD2|16|TRBJ2-1|TRBV20-1|-
TGCAGTGCTATAAGCGGGAGGGCCGTGGCCGTGGATGAGCAGTTCTTC
CSAISGRAVAVDEQFF
>-|13|TRBJ2-5|TRBV7-3|many
TGTGCCAGCAGTCCTACTAGAGAAGAGACCCAGTACTTC
CASSPTREETQYF
>-|14|TRBJ2-3|TRBV5-6|many
TGTGCCAGCAGAACAGGCGGGAGCACAGATACGCAGTATTTT
CASRTGGSTDTQYF
>-|16|TRBJ2-1|TRBV14|few
TGTGCCAGCAGCCAGATCGGGACTGCCGTATACAATGAGCAGTTCTTC
CASSQIGTAVYNEQFF
>-|11|TRBJ2-7|TRBV2|-
TGTGCCAGCAGTGGGCGAGAGATGCAGTACTTC
CASSGREMQYF
>-|12|TRBJ2-7|TRBV6-6|many
TGTGCCAGCAGCAGGGGCACCTACGAGCAGTACTTC
CASSRGTYEQYF
>-|13|TRBJ2-7|TRBV20-1|many
TGCAGTGCTAGAGGGCAAGCAGACGGTGGGCAGTACTTC
CSARGQADGGQYF
>-|12|TRBJ2-5|TRBV12-3/TRBV12-4|many
TGTGCCAGCAGTTCAGGTTACGAGACCCAGTACTTC
CASSSGYETQYF
>-|16|TRBJ1-4|TRBV5-1|many
TGCGCCAGCAGCTTGGCCGGAGGGGCAACTAATGAAAAACTGTTTTTT
CASSLAGGATNEKLFF
>-|15|TRBJ2-7|TRBV29-1|-
TGCAGCGTTTGGAGAACGGGATTCTCCTCAGGGGAGCAGTACTTC
CSVWRTGFSSGEQYF